The TCR beta chain under discussion was sequenced for a study of blood T cells in healthy people across ages. Every sample yielded at least 6.5 million isolated PBMCs. The authors extracted at least 6 micrograms of total RNA per sample. The second PCR ran about 7 to 12 cycles with a sample-barcoded 5' primer and J-beta primers. TCRdb ran MiXCR on the 5' RACE reads and lists one entry per CDR3 protein. Of roughly 800,000 distinct CDR3 sequences listed, approximately 53% are singletons. Per germline, CDR1 DFQATT and CDR2 SNEGSKA (reference sequence). The CDR3 totals 15 residues. Trimming removed 0 bases at V and 4 bases at J, with 16 bases between. As concerns this clonotype: Its antigen is unidentified.

Study results and limitations: More naive CD4+ cells and higher diversity were found in long-lived than in aged donors. Researchers report that TCR beta diversity correlated strongly with naive T cell percentage.

The clonotype comes from an elderly man in good health. J is TRBJ2-7 and V is TRBV20-1; tentative D call: TRBD2 (6 bases). The specimen was blood. The CDR3 sequence: CSARDRRGALYEQYF. As DNA, the CDR3 is TGCAGTGCTAGAGATAGGAGGGGCGCTCTTTACGAGCAGTACTTC.